This record covers a single T cell receptor beta chain. Antigen unknown. This specimen belongs to a study of shared clonotypes between healthy human individuals. Across the study: Donor composition was a couple of women and three men, aged 18 to 49.

CD45RO-negative cells were positively selected for CCR7, leaving out terminally differentiated effector memory CD45RA+ cells. In germline, CDR1 is SGHNT, CDR2 YYREEE (reference sequence). The CDR3 has 12 amino acids. Deletions cut 4 bases from V and 6 bases from J, with 11 bases between. Study-level results: Clonotype sharing levels among donors were expected to vary with sequencing depth.

Clones were read by immunoSEQ multiplex PCR, and TCRdb kept only the in-frame ones, dropping some. This sample has around 650,000 clones, with approximately 96% found just once. The sample comprised naive CD8+ T cells sorted from blood. The TCR comes from a woman aged 30 to 39 in good health. The rearrangement links TRBV5-4 to TRBJ2-7; D remains unclear. The CDR3: CASSESPSEQYF. CDR3 sequence (DNA): TGTGCCAGCAGCGAAAGCCCCAGCGAGCAGTACTTC.